The clone carrying this T cell receptor (beta chain) was seen once. This sample was taken from a study of blood T cell repertoires in COVID-19. Method: immunoSEQ multiplex PCR; TCRdb's copy keeps in-frame clones and lacks some. This sample carries approximately 170,000 clones, roughly nine tenths of them seen once, and the ten largest clones take approximately 9.9%. This CDR3 is built from 15 residues. The ends lost 5 bases at V and 4 bases at J; junction bases unmatched: 7. CDR1 and CDR2 from the germline V gene are PRHDT and FYEKMQ (reference sequence). The sample was peripheral blood. The source is a woman aged 55-70 years with COVID-19, enrolled during active disease. The chain links TRBV13 to TRBJ2-2, with TRBD2 matching over 7 bases. As DNA, the CDR3 is TGTGCCAGCAGCAGGGAGGGAACAATCACCGGGGAGCTGTTTTTT. This gives the protein CASSREGTITGELFF.